The clone carrying this T cell receptor beta chain was observed a handful of times. The data were obtained in a study of T cells in Graves' hyperthyroidism and ophthalmopathy. Unmatched junction bases numbered 5, after V lost 3 bases and J lost 2 bases. The CDR3 extends over 15 amino acids. Germline lookup yields CDR1 SGDLS and CDR2 YYNGEE. Amplification yielded TCR beta CDR3 regions, with RNA transcripts as the source. A first-round RT-PCR of the TCR CDR3 used the HTBI primer set. TCRdb re-analysed the multiplex PCR reads in MiXCR, keeping a single row per CDR3 protein. The sample lists a few hundred thousand distinct CDR3 sequences; approximately 16% were seen once.

The TCR originated in a woman aged 55-70 years with Graves' ophthalmopathy. V and J are TRBV9 and TRBJ2-1; TRBD1 matches 7 bases. Sequenced input: blood. The CDR3 protein is CASSAQQGPYNEQFF. In nucleotides, the CDR3 is TGTGCCAGCAGCGCACAACAGGGGCCCTACAATGAGCAGTTCTTC.